This T cell receptor beta chain was observed in a study of blood T cell repertoires in COVID-19. Study at large: PBMCs, B-cell-depleted T cells, or T cells were the source of the cDNA or gDNA that made up the material.

CDR1 is SGHRS, CDR2 YFSETQ, per germline. The CDR3 totals 15 residues. V trimming: 4 bases; J trimming: 3 bases; junction bases outside the gene matches: 5. Measured with immunoSEQ multiplex PCR; TCRdb has only the in-frame clones, and not every one. Among 200,000 or so clones listed, about 88% were seen once. This clonotype originated in a woman in her sixties with acute or convalescent COVID-19. The sample comprised peripheral blood. The V and J genes are TRBV5-1 and TRBJ2-1; 9 nucleotides line up with TRBD1. The CDR3 DNA reads as TGCGCCAGCAGCGCGGACAGGGGTCACTACAATGAGCAGTTCTTC. Residues: CASSADRGHYNEQFF. Filled out from reference TRBV5-1 and TRBJ2-1, the complete variable domain reads KAGVTQTPRYLIKTRGQQVTLSCSPISGHRSVSWYQQTPGQGLQFLFEYFSETQRNKGNFPGRFSGRQFSNSRSEMNVSTLELGDSALYLCASSADRGHYNEQFFGPGTRLTVL.